Below are 7 T cell receptor beta chains sequenced from a single sample in a study of blood T cell repertoires in COVID-19. Profiled with immunoSEQ multiplex PCR; TCRdb holds only in-frame clones, not every one. This sample has some 300,000 clones, with about nine tenths found just once. Sequencing was carried out using PBMCs or T cells enriched from blood (not recorded which). All receptors come from a woman aged 40 to 50 who had recovered from COVID-19.

This chain's CDR3 is CAISSDGSSGNTIYF. The CDR3 bases are TGTGCCATCAGTTCTGACGGGAGCTCTGGAAACACCATATATTTT. The chain uses TRBV10-3 and TRBJ1-3; D remains ambiguous. CDR1 is ENHRY, CDR2 SYGVKD, per germline. With 5 bases removed from V and 0 bases from J, the gap between germline ends came to 11 bases. This CDR3 has 15 residues.

CDR3 nucleotides: TGTGCCAGCAGCCAAGCCACCGGGATCCCTACCACCTACGAGCAGTACTTC. Its protein product is CASSQATGIPTTYEQYF. The V and J genes are TRBV4-2 and TRBJ2-7; D may be TRBD2 (5 bases). V lost 1 base and J lost 2, with 18 bases in between. Germline CDR1 LGHNA, CDR2 YNFKEQ. The CDR3 contains 17 residues.

The rearrangement uses TRBV2 and TRBJ2-2, with D possibly being TRBD1 (6 bases). Trimming took off 6 bases at V and 6 bases at J, with 23 bases between the two ends. Germline V gives CDR1 SNHLY, CDR2 FYNNEI. This CDR3 spans 17 amino acids. The CDR3 region has the DNA TGTGCCAGCAGAGAACCTCGGACAACCCCAGGGGCCGGGGAGCTGTTTTTT. Its protein product is CASREPRTTPGAGELFF.

This chain uses TRBV7-9 with TRBJ1-6, with D possibly matching TRBD1 (6 bases). The CDR3 runs to 14 residues. Germline CDR1 and CDR2: SEHNR and FQNEAQ (reference sequence). Deletions cut 5 bases from V and 6 bases from J, with 11 bases between. CDR3 coding DNA: TGTGCCAGCAGCGGCGGACAGTTTAATTCACCCCTCCACTTT. Translated: CASSGGQFNSPLHF.

This chain uses TRBV2 with TRBJ2-5, with TRBD1 matching 8 bases. The CDR3 has 14 residues. Trimming removed 5 bases from V and 5 bases from J; junction bases left unmatched: 7. The germline V gene has CDR1 SNHLY and CDR2 FYNNEI. CDR3 coding DNA: TGTGCCAGCAGTCGGACAGGGTCCCGGGAGACCCAGTACTTC. Its protein is CASSRTGSRETQYF. Supplemented by reference TRBV2 and TRBJ2-5, the full variable domain reads EPEVTQTPSHQVTQMGQEVILRCVPISNHLYFYWYRQILGQKVEFLVSFYNNEISEKSEIFDDQFSVERPDGSNFTLKIRSTKLEDSAMYFCASSRTGSRETQYFGPGTRLLVL.

As for this clone: Germline and junction disagree at one end, which may indicate a read error. This chain's CDR3 is CASSILAGGPDTQYF. CDR3 bases: TGTGCTAGCAGCATTTTAGCGGGGGGGCCCGATACGCAGTATTTT. The chain combines TRBV7-7 with TRBJ2-3, with 11 bases that match TRBD2. The CDR3 totals 15 residues. CDR1 is SSHAT and CDR2 is FNYEAQ in the germline V gene (reference sequence).

This clone has only one observation. The rearrangement links TRBV7-6 to TRBJ1-1; perhaps TRBD1 as D (5 bases). Trimming left V 5 bases short and J 1 base short, with 14 bases between. The CDR3 runs to 15 residues. Germline V gives CDR1 SGHVS, CDR2 FNYEAQ. CDR3 DNA sequence: TGTGCCAGCAGCAAGCGGGACGGTAAGAACACTGAAGCTTTCTTT. This gives the protein CASSKRDGKNTEAFF.